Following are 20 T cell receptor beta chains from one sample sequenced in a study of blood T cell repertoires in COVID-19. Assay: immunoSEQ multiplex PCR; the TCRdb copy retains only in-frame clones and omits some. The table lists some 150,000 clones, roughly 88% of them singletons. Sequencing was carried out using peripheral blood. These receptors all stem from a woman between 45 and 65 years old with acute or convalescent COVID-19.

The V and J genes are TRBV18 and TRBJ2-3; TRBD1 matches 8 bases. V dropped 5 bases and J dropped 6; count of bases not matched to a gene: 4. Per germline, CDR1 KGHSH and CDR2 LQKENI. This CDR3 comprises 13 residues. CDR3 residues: CASSLDRADTQYF. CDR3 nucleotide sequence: TGTGCCAGCTCATTGGACAGGGCGGATACGCAGTATTTT. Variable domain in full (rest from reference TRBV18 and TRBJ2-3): NAGVMQNPRHLVRRRGQEARLRCSPMKGHSHVYWYRQLPEEGLKFMVYLQKENIIDESGMPKERFSAEFPKEGPSILRIQQVVRGDSAAYFCASSLDRADTQYFGPGTRLTVL.

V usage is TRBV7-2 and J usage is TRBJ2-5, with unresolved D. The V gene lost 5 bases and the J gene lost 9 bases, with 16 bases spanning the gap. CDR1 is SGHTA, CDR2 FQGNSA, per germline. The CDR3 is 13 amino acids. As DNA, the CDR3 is TGTGCCAGCAGCCCCGTCCGTGAGGCGCCCCAGTACTTC. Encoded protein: CASSPVREAPQYF.

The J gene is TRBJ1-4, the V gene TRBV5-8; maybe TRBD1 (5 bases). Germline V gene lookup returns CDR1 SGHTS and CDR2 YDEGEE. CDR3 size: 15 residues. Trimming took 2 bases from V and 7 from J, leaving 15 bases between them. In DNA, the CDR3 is TGTGCCAGCAGCTTATTTGCAGGGCACGTTGAAAAACTGTTTTTT. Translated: CASSLFAGHVEKLFF. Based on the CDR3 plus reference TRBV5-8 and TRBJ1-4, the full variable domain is EAGVTQSPTHLIKTRGQQATLRCSPISGHTSVYWYQQALGLGLQFLLWYDEGEERNRGNFPPRFSGRQFPNYSSELNVNALELEDSALYLCASSLFAGHVEKLFFGSGTQLSVL.

CDR3 DNA: TGTGCCTGGAGTGTCGGGACTAGGGGGATTCAGTACTTC. Protein product: CAWSVGTRGIQYF. The rearrangement uses TRBV30 and TRBJ2-4, with 8 nucleotides matching TRBD2. The V gene's germline CDR1 is GTSNPN and CDR2 SVGIG (reference sequence). Trimming took 0 bases from V and 10 from J; bases not matched to a gene: 5. The CDR3 consists of 13 residues.

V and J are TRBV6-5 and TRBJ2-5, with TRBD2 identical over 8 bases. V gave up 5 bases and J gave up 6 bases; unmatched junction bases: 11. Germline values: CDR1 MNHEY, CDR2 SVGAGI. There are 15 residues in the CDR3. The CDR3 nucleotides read TGTGCCAGCAGTACGGGGACCGGGGGGGAGAAGACCCAGTACTTC. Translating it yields CASSTGTGGEKTQYF.

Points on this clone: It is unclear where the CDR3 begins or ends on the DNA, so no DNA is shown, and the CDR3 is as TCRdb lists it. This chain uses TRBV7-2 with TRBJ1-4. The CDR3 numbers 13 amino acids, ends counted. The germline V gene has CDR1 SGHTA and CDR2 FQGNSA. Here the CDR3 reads CASSSSVYEKLFF.

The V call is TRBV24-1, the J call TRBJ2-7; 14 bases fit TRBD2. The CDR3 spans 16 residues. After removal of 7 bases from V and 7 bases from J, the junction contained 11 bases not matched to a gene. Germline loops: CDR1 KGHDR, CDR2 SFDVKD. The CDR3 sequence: CATSPAPGLAGEEQYF. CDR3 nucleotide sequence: TGTGCCACCAGCCCAGCTCCGGGACTAGCGGGAGAAGAGCAGTACTTC.

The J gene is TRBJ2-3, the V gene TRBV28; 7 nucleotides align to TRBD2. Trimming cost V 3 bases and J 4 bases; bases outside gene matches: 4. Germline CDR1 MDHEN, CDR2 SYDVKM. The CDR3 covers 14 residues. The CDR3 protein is CASSFGGRADTQYF. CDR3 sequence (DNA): TGTGCCAGCAGTTTTGGCGGGAGAGCAGATACGCAGTATTTT.

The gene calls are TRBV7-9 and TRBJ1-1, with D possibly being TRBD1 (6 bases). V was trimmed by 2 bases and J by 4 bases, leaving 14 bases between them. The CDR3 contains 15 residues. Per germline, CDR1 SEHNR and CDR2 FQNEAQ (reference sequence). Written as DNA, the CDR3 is TGTGCCAGCAGCTTATGGCCTGCAGGGGCCACTGAAGCTTTCTTT. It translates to CASSLWPAGATEAFF.

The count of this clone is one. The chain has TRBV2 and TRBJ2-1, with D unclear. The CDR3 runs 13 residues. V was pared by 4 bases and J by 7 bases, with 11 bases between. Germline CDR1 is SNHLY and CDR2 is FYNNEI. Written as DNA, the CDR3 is TGTGCCAGCAGTGTTGAGGTCGAGAATGAGCAGTTCTTC. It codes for CASSVEVENEQFF.

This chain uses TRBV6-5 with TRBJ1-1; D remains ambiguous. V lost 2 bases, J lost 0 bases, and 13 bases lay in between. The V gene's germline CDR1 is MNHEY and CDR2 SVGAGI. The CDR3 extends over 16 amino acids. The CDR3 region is CASSYNPRGLNTEAFF. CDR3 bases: TGTGCCAGCAGTTACAACCCCAGAGGGTTGAACACTGAAGCTTTCTTT.

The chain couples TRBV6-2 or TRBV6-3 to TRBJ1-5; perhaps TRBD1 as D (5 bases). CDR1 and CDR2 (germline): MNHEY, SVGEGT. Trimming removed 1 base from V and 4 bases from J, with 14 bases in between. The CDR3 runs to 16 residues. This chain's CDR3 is CASSYFTGVGNQPQHF. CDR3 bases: TGTGCCAGCAGTTACTTCACGGGGGTCGGGAATCAGCCCCAGCATTTT.

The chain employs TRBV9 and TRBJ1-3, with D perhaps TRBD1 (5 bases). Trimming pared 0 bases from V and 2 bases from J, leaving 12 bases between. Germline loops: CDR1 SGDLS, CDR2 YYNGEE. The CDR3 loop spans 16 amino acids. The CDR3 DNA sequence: TGTGCCAGCAGCGTAGACGTCAGGGATGCTGGAAACACCATATATTTT. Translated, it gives CASSVDVRDAGNTIYF.

CDR3 in amino acids: CASSSLLLAGATGELFF. Here the CDR3 DNA reads TGCGCCAGCAGCTCTCTATTACTAGCGGGAGCTACTGGGGAGCTGTTTTTT. V is TRBV5-1 and J is TRBJ2-2; 11 nucleotides match TRBD2. This CDR3 is built from 17 residues. Germline CDR1 is SGHRS and CDR2 is YFSETQ. Unmatched junction bases numbered 12, after V lost 3 bases and J lost 8 bases.

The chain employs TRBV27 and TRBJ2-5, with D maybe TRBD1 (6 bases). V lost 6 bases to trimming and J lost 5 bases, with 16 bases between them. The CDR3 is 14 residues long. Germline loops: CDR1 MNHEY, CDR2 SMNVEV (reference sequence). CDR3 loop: CASRSAGAGETQYF. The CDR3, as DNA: TGTGCCAGCAGATCAGCAGGGGCAGGGGAGACCCAGTACTTC.

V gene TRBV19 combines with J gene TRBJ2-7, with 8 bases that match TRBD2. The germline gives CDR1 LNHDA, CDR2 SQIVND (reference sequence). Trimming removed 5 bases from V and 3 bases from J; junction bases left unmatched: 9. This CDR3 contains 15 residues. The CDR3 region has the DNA TGTGCCAGTAGTTCGAAAAGCGGGGGTCTCTACGAGCAGTACTTC. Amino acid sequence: CASSSKSGGLYEQYF.

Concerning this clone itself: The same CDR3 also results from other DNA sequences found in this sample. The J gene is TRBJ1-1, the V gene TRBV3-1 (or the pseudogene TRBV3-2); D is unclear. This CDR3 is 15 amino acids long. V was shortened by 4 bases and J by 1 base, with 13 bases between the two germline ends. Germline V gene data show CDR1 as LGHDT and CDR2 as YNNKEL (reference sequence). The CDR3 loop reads CASSPNRGENTEAFF. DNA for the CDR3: TGTGCCAGCAGCCCTAACCGAGGTGAGAACACTGAAGCTTTCTTT.

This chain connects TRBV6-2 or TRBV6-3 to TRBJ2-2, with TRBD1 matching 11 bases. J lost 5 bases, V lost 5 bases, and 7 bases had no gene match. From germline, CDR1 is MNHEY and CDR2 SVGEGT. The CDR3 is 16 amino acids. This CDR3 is CASSRRGTGGTGELFF. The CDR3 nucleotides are TGTGCCAGCAGTCGCCGAGGGACAGGGGGGACCGGGGAGCTGTTTTTT.

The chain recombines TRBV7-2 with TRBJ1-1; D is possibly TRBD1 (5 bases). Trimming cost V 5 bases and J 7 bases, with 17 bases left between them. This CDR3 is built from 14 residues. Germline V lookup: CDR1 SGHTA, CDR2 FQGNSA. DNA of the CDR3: TGTGCCAGCAGCCTTCCTCCGACAGTTGTTGAAGCTTTCTTT. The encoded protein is CASSLPPTVVEAFF. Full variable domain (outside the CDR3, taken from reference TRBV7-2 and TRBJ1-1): GAGVSQSPSNKVTEKGKDVELRCDPISGHTALYWYRQSLGQGLEFLIYFQGNSAPDKSGLPSDRFSAERTGGSVSTLTIQRTQQEDSAVYLCASSLPPTVVEAFFGQGTRLTVV.

DNA for the CDR3: TGCAGCGTGGGAGGATTCTCGGACGAGCAGTACTTC. This sequence encodes CSVGGFSDEQYF. The V and J genes are TRBV29-1 and TRBJ2-7; TRBD2 might be the D (6 bases). CDR3 size: 12 residues. Per the germline V gene, CDR1 is SQVTM and CDR2 is ANQGSEA. V was pared by 6 bases and J by 5 bases, with 14 bases between.